This TCR beta chain was captured in a study of control samples from healthy donors and cancer patients. Profiling relied on immunoSEQ multiplex PCR, and the TCRdb table lists in-frame clones only, not all of them. Here the sample spans about 160,000 clones, around 96% being singletons. V lost 7 bases and J lost 4; bases outside the gene matches: 5. The CDR3 consists of 13 residues. Germline V CDR1 and CDR2: MDHEN, SYDVKM. Sequenced: blood. This chain connects TRBV28 to TRBJ2-7; 9 bases are a match to TRBD2. The TCR sequence derives from a woman younger than 45 in good health. This CDR3 reads CASNSGSGYEQYF. CDR3 bases: TGTGCCAGCAATAGCGGGAGTGGATACGAGCAGTACTTC. Variable domain in full (rest from reference TRBV28 and TRBJ2-7): DVKVTQSSRYLVKRTGEKVFLECVQDMDHENMFWYRQDPGLGLRLIYFSYDVKMKEKGDIPEGYSVSREKKERFSLILESASTNQTSMYLCASNSGSGYEQYFGPGTRLTVT.